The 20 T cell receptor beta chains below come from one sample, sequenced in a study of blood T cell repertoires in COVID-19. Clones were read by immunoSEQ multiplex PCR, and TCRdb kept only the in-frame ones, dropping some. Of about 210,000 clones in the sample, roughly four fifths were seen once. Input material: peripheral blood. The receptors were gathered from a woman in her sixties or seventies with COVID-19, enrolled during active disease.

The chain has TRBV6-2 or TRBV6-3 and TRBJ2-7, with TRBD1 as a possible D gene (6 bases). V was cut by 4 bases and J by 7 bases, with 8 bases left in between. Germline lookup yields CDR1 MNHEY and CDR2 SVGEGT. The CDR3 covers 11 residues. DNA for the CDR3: TGTGCCAGCAGTTCAAGGGGGGAGCAGTACTTC. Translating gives CASSSRGEQYF.

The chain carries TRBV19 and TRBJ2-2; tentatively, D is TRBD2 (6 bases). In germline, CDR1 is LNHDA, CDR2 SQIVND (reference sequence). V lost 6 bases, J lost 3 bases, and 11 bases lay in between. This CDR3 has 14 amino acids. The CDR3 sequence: CASRPGLYTGELFF. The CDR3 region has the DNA TGTGCCAGTAGGCCGGGACTTTACACCGGGGAGCTGTTTTTT.

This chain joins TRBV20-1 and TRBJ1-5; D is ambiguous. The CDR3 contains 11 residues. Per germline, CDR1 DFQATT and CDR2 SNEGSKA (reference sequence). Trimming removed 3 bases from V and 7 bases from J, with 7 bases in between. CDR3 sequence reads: CSARRGQPQHF. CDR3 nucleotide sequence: TGCAGTGCTAGGAGAGGACAGCCCCAGCATTTT.

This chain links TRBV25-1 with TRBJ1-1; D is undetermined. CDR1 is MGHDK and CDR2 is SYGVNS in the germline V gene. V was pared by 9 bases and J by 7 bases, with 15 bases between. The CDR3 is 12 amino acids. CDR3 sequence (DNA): TGTGCCAGTTCAACGCTAACCTATGAAGCTTTCTTT. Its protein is CASSTLTYEAFF.

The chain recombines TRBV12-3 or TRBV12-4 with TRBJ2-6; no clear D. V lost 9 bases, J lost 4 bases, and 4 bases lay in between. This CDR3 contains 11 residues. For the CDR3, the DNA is TGTGCCAGTTCGGGGGCCAACGTCCTGACTTTC. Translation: CASSGANVLTF.

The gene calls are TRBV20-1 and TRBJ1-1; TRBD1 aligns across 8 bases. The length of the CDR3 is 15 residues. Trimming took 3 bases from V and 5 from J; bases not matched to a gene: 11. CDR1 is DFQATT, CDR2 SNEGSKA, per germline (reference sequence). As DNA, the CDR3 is TGCAGTGCTAGTGGGACAGGCCTTGGTTCGACTGAAGCTTTCTTT. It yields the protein CSASGTGLGSTEAFF.

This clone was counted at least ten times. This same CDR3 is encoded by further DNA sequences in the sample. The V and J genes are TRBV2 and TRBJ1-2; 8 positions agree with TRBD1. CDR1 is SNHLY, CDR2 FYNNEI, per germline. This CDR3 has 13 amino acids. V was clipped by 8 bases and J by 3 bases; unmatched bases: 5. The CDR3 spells CASRQGADYGYTF. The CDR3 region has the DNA TGTGCCAGCCGGCAGGGGGCGGACTATGGCTACACCTTC.

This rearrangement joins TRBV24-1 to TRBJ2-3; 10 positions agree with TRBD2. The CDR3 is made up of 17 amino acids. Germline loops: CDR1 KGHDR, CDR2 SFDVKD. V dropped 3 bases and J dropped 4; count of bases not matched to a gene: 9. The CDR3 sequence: CATSDSGLAGVADTQYF. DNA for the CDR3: TGTGCCACCAGTGATAGCGGCCTAGCGGGAGTTGCAGATACGCAGTATTTT.

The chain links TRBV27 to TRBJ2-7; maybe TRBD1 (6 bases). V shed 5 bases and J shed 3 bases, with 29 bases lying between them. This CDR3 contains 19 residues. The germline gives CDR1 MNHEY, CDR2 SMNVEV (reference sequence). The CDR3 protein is CASSRKGGQSFPVYYEQYF. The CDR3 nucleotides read TGTGCCAGCAGTAGAAAAGGCGGACAGTCCTTCCCGGTCTACTACGAGCAGTACTTC.

The CDR3 here is CASSLTGSPTETQYF. In DNA, the CDR3 is TGTGCCAGCAGTCTCACCGGGTCCCCTACGGAGACCCAGTACTTC. The V and J genes are TRBV27 and TRBJ2-5; D remains ambiguous. This CDR3 has 15 amino acids. Trimming pared 5 bases from V and 5 bases from J, leaving 18 bases between. Germline CDR1 is MNHEY and CDR2 is SMNVEV (reference sequence).

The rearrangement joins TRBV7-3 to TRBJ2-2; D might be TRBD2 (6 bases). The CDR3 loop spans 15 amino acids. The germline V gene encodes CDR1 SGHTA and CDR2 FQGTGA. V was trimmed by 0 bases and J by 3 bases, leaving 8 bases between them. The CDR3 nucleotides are TGTGCCAGCAGCTTAACCGGGAGATACACCGGGGAGCTGTTTTTT. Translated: CASSLTGRYTGELFF.

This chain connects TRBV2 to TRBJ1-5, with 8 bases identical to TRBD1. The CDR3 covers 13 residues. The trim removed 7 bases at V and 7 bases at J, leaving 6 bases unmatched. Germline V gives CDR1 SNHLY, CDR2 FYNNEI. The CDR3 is CASKMTGDQPQHF. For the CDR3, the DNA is TGTGCCAGCAAAATGACAGGGGACCAGCCCCAGCATTTT.

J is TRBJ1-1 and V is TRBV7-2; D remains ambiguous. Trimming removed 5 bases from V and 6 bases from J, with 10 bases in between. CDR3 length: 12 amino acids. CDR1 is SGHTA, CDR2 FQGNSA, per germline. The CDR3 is CASSQANSEAFF. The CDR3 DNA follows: TGTGCCAGCAGCCAAGCTAACTCTGAAGCTTTCTTT.

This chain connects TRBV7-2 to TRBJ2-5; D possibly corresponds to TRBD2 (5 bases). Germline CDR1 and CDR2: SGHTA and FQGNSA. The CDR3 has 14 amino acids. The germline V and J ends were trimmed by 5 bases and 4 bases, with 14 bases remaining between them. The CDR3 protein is CASSTRLPPETQYF. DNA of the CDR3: TGTGCCAGCAGCACCCGACTACCCCCAGAGACCCAGTACTTC.

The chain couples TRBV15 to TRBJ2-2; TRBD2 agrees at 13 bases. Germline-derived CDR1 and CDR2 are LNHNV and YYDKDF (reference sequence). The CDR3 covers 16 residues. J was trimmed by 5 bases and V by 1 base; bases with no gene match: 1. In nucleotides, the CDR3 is TGTGCCACCAGCAGAGGACTAGCGGGAGGTACCGGGGAGCTGTTTTTT. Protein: CATSRGLAGGTGELFF.

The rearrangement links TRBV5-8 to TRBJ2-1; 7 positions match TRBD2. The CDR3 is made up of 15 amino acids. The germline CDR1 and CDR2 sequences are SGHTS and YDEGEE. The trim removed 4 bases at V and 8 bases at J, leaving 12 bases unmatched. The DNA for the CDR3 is TGTGCCAGCAGCCGATGGGAGACTAGCAGTGATGAGCAGTTCTTC. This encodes CASSRWETSSDEQFF.

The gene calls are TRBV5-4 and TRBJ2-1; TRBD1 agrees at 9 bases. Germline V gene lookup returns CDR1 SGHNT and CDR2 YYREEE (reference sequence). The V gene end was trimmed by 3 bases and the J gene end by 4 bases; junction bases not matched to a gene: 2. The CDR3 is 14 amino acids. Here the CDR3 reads CASSSDRGYNEQFF. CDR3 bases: TGTGCCAGCAGCTCCGACAGGGGGTACAATGAGCAGTTCTTC.

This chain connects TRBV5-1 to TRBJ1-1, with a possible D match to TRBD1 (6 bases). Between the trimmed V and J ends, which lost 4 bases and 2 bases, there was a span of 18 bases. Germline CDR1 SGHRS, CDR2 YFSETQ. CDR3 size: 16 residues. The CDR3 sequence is CASSGWLGAFNTEAFF. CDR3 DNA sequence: TGCGCCAGCAGCGGGTGGTTGGGGGCATTCAACACTGAAGCTTTCTTT.

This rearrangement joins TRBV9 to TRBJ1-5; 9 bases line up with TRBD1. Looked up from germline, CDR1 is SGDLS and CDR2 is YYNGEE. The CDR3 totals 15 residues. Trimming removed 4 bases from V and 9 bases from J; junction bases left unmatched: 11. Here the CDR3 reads CASSTGQGLGVPQHF. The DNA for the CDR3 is TGTGCCAGCAGCACGGGACAGGGCCTCGGTGTGCCCCAGCATTTT.

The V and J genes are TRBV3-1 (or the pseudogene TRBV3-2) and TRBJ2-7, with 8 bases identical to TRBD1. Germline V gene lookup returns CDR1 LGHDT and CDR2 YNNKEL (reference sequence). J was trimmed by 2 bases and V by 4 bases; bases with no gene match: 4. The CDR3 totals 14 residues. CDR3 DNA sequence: TGTGCCAGCAGCCGAGGACAGGGACCCTACGAGCAGTACTTC. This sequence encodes CASSRGQGPYEQYF.